A single sample gave rise to the 2 T cell receptor beta chains below, sequenced in a study of blood T cell repertoires in COVID-19. Produced via immunoSEQ multiplex PCR; TCRdb's table is partial and in-frame only. The table lists hundreds of thousands of clones, roughly 85% of them singletons. The sample was PBMCs or T cells enriched from blood (not recorded which). The source is a middle-aged woman who had recovered from COVID-19.

Here the CDR3 DNA reads TGCGCCAGCAGCCAGGGGACTAGCGGGAGGCCTAAGCAGTTCTTC. As protein: CASSQGTSGRPKQFF. The chain has TRBV4-3 and TRBJ2-1, with 15 bases matching TRBD2. After removal of 3 bases from V and 11 bases from J, the junction contained 5 bases not matched to a gene. The CDR3 sequence is 15 residues long. Germline CDR1 is LGHNA and CDR2 is YSLEER.

The chain employs TRBV4-3 and TRBJ1-2, with D perhaps matching TRBD1 (6 bases). The length of the CDR3 is 17 residues. Trimming took off 1 base at V and 8 bases at J, with 23 bases between the two ends. Germline CDR1 is LGHNA and CDR2 is YSLEER. CDR3 sequence (DNA): TGCGCCAGCAGCCAAGCGGGTTATTTAGGCAGGGGAAACGGCTACACCTTC. It encodes CASSQAGYLGRGNGYTF.